This TCR beta chain is from a study of CXCR3-negative and CXCR3-positive naive CD8 T cells. Study-wide points: For CXCR3-positive naive cells, TRB CDR3s were more hydrophobic than those of CXCR3-negative naive cells. Comparably high diversity marked both naive subsets, whereas memory CD8+ cells had much lower diversity.

A remark on this clonotype: Its antigen is not identified.

In preparing the TRB cDNA libraries, 5' RACE with UMI labels was used. With the 5' RACE reads reprocessed, TCRdb shows one record per CDR3 protein and no DNA. The sample holds 130,000 to 150,000 distinct CDR3 sequences. Germline V lookup: CDR1 KGHDR, CDR2 SFDVKD. This CDR3 is 14 amino acids long. Sequencing input: naive CXCR3+ CD8+ T cells from blood. The subset denotes: CD45RO-CCR7+CD27+CD95- naive CD8+ T cells expressing CXCR3 (TNR3+). V gene TRBV24-1 combines with J gene TRBJ2-3; TCRdb's D call of TRBD1 is untestable without DNA. This TCR came from a human donor in good health. Some clones in this sample may be carry-over from other donors' samples. The CDR3 loop is CATSPRDRADTQYF.